Below, 24 T cell receptor beta chains from the same sample are listed, as sequenced in a study of CD8+ T cells in alopecia areata. Sequencing used cDNA as its template, made by extracting RNA and reverse transcribing it. The protocol was immunoSEQ multiplex PCR, while the TCRdb copy is restricted to in-frame clones and leaves out a portion. The data hold some 150,000 clones, with 75% to 85% observed a single time. Treatment reported: oral pan-JAK inhibitor, 5-10 mg twice daily. The sample here was CD8+ T cells sorted from blood, taken at week 4, from a patient treated with tofacitinib. Source of these receptors: a human donor with alopecia areata.

This rearrangement joins TRBV27 to TRBJ1-1; 8 bases are shared with TRBD1. Per germline, CDR1 MNHEY and CDR2 SMNVEV (reference sequence). This CDR3 is 15 amino acids long. The V and J ends lost 2 bases and 1 base, in that order; junction bases with no gene match: 3. The CDR3 coding sequence is TGTGCCAGCAGTTTAGTTGGGACAGGGAACACTGAAGCTTTCTTT. As protein: CASSLVGTGNTEAFF.

The chain employs TRBV2 and TRBJ2-1; D is unresolved. Germline loops: CDR1 SNHLY, CDR2 FYNNEI. The CDR3 runs to 12 residues. V lost 1 base, J lost 4 bases, and 2 bases lay in between. Written as DNA, the CDR3 is TGTGCCAGCAGTGAAGTGTACAATGAGCAGTTCTTC. This sequence encodes CASSEVYNEQFF. The full variable domain, with the rest looked up from reference TRBV2 and TRBJ2-1, is EPEVTQTPSHQVTQMGQEVILRCVPISNHLYFYWYRQILGQKVEFLVSFYNNEISEKSEIFDDQFSVERPDGSNFTLKIRSTKLEDSAMYFCASSEVYNEQFFGPGTRLTVL.

The chain recombines TRBV27 with TRBJ1-2; TRBD1 matches at 8 bases. The germline V gene has CDR1 MNHEY and CDR2 SMNVEV (reference sequence). Germline trimming cut 5 bases from V and 6 bases from J; bases unmatched to any gene: 11. The CDR3 is made up of 15 amino acids. The CDR3 sequence is CASSVLGQEIHGYTF. DNA for the CDR3: TGTGCCAGCAGTGTCCTGGGACAGGAAATTCATGGCTACACCTTC.

The J gene is TRBJ2-1, the V gene TRBV7-9; possibly TRBD1 for D (6 bases). The CDR3 contains 15 residues. The V and J ends lost 4 bases and 5 bases respectively, with 15 bases between them. Germline CDR1 is SEHNR and CDR2 is FQNEAQ (reference sequence). CDR3 sequence (DNA): TGTGCCAGCAGCTCAAAAGGACAGCCAAACAATGAGCAGTTCTTC. This translates into CASSSKGQPNNEQFF.

This rearrangement joins TRBV7-2 to TRBJ2-1; no firm D call. The V gene lost 3 bases and the J gene lost 8 bases, with 14 bases spanning the gap. The CDR3 loop spans 14 amino acids. The germline V gene has CDR1 SGHTA and CDR2 FQGNSA. The CDR3 nucleotides read TGTGCCAGCAGCTTTTATCTTCCACATGATGAGCAGTTCTTC. This translates into CASSFYLPHDEQFF. The whole variable domain, filled in from reference TRBV7-2 and TRBJ2-1, reads GAGVSQSPSNKVTEKGKDVELRCDPISGHTALYWYRQSLGQGLEFLIYFQGNSAPDKSGLPSDRFSAERTGGSVSTLTIQRTQQEDSAVYLCASSFYLPHDEQFFGPGTRLTVL.

This clone was seen a handful of times. This chain joins TRBV29-1 and TRBJ2-5; D is unresolved. The J call may be mistaken, given a closer DNA end match to TRBJ2-7. This CDR3 has 12 residues. Germline values: CDR1 SQVTM, CDR2 ANQGSEA. The CDR3 DNA follows: TGCAGCGTTGCACAGCTCCCCTACGAGCAGTACTTC. Translating gives CSVAQLPYEQYF.

This chain joins TRBV6-5 and TRBJ2-3; 9 nucleotides line up with TRBD2. With 10 bases clipped from V and 2 bases from J, the junction kept 10 bases outside the gene matches. The length of the CDR3 is 15 residues. CDR1 is MNHEY, CDR2 SVGAGI, per germline. CDR3 residues: CATLMTSGYTDTQYF. DNA for the CDR3: TGTGCCACCCTTATGACTAGCGGATACACAGATACGCAGTATTTT.

Only a few counts were recorded for this clone. V and J are TRBV7-6 and TRBJ2-1, with D maybe TRBD2 (6 bases). V lost 7 bases, J lost 1 base, and 17 bases lay in between. Germline V lookup: CDR1 SGHVS, CDR2 FNYEAQ. CDR3 length equals 16 residues. In DNA form, the CDR3 reads TGTGCCAGCACCCCTAAGTGGAGGGAGTCCTACAATGAGCAGTTCTTC. It specifies CASTPKWRESYNEQFF. Based on the CDR3 plus reference TRBV7-6 and TRBJ2-1, the full variable domain is GAGVSQSPRYKVTKRGQDVALRCDPISGHVSLYWYRQALGQGPEFLTYFNYEAQQDKSGLPNDRFSAERPEGSISTLTIQRTEQRDSAMYRCASTPKWRESYNEQFFGPGTRLTVL.

This sequence joins TRBV2 and TRBJ2-3; TRBD2 aligns across 10 bases. The germline V gene has CDR1 SNHLY and CDR2 FYNNEI. The junction had 11 bases not matched to a gene; V was cut back by 8 bases and J by 3 bases. The CDR3 contains 16 residues. In nucleotides, the CDR3 is TGTGCCAGCGGCAGTGGCAGCGGGGGGGTTACAGATACGCAGTATTTT. Translated: CASGSGSGGVTDTQYF.

This clone was picked up one time. This chain joins TRBV4-1 and TRBJ2-1; D ambiguous. Trimming pared 1 base from V and 9 bases from J, leaving 4 bases between. Germline V lookup: CDR1 MGHRA, CDR2 YSYEKL. The CDR3 runs to 11 residues. CDR3 in DNA: TGCGCCAGCAGCCAAGGACTTGAGCAGTTCTTC. Its translation: CASSQGLEQFF.

The rearrangement joins TRBV14 to TRBJ2-7; 7 bases fit TRBD2. J gave up 4 bases and V 1 base, and 4 bases lay outside the gene matches. The CDR3 is 14 residues long. CDR1 is SGHDN, CDR2 FVKESK, per germline. CDR3 nucleotides: TGTGCCAGCAGCCAAGGGGGAGGGGAATACGAGCAGTACTTC. Amino acids: CASSQGGGEYEQYF.

V usage is TRBV29-1 and J usage is TRBJ2-7, with TRBD1 matching 7 bases. This CDR3 has 13 residues. V dropped 5 bases and J dropped 4; count of bases not matched to a gene: 8. Germline CDR1 is SQVTM and CDR2 is ANQGSEA. In DNA form, the CDR3 reads TGCAGCGTTCGAGGGGGCTCTGGGTACGAGCAGTACTTC. Amino acid sequence: CSVRGGSGYEQYF.

The chain employs TRBV5-6 and TRBJ1-2, with D maybe TRBD1 (6 bases). The V gene lost 5 bases and the J gene lost 8 bases, with 16 bases spanning the gap. CDR1 and CDR2 (germline): SGHDT, YYEEEE. The CDR3 runs 13 residues. The CDR3 DNA reads as TGTGCCAGCAGGTACAGGGACTTAGAGGGCTACACCTTC. It specifies CASRYRDLEGYTF.

J is TRBJ2-7 and V is TRBV4-1, with 9 positions matching TRBD2. The germline gives CDR1 MGHRA, CDR2 YSYEKL. The V gene end was trimmed by 2 bases and the J gene end by 3 bases; junction bases not matched to a gene: 2. CDR3 length: 14 amino acids. The DNA of the CDR3 is TGCGCCAGCAGCCAAAAGCGGGGGGACTACGAGCAGTACTTC. It is translated as CASSQKRGDYEQYF.

This clone was detected only once. This chain links TRBV30 with TRBJ2-2; D unclear. V was pared by 0 bases and J by 8 bases, with 10 bases between. Germline values: CDR1 GTSNPN, CDR2 SVGIG (reference sequence). The CDR3 is made up of 13 amino acids. The CDR3 DNA sequence: TGTGCCTGGAGTGTACGGTCTTGGGGGGAGCTGTTTTTT. This translates into CAWSVRSWGELFF.

The DNA for the CDR3 is TGTGCCAGCAGCTTAGCGATGGGAGAGACCCAGTACTTC. This sequence encodes CASSLAMGETQYF. The gene calls are TRBV7-9 and TRBJ2-5, with unresolved D. CDR1 and CDR2 from the germline V gene are SEHNR and FQNEAQ (reference sequence). Trimming pared 0 bases from V and 4 bases from J, leaving 6 bases between. This CDR3 region has 13 residues. Full variable domain (remainder filled in from reference TRBV7-9 and TRBJ2-5): DTGVSQNPRHKITKRGQNVTFRCDPISEHNRLYWYRQTLGQGPEFLTYFQNEAQLEKSRLLSDRFSAERPKGSFSTLEIQRTEQGDSAMYLCASSLAMGETQYFGPGTRLLVL.

The chain links TRBV2 to TRBJ2-7; a possible D gene is TRBD1 (6 bases). In germline, CDR1 is SNHLY, CDR2 FYNNEI. The CDR3 is made up of 13 amino acids. V lost 4 bases and J 5 bases, leaving 12 bases between the germline ends. This CDR3 reads CASSVTGRDEQYF. Here the CDR3 DNA reads TGTGCCAGCAGTGTCACAGGGAGAGACGAGCAGTACTTC.

The CDR3 DNA reads TGTGCCAGCAGTGACGGACAGGGACGATATTACGAGCAGTACTTC. Translated, it gives CASSDGQGRYYEQYF. The rearrangement links TRBV27 to TRBJ2-7; 8 bases agree with TRBD1. Germline values: CDR1 MNHEY, CDR2 SMNVEV (reference sequence). Trimming cost V 5 bases and J 4 bases; bases outside gene matches: 10. The CDR3 consists of 15 residues.

This sequence joins TRBV7-3 and TRBJ2-2; weak D call: TRBD1 (6 bases). Germline V CDR1 and CDR2: SGHTA, FQGTGA. This CDR3 comprises 13 residues. V was trimmed by 9 bases and J by 6 bases, leaving 14 bases between them. This chain's CDR3 is CASSNRAAGELFF. The CDR3 DNA reads as TGTGCCAGTAGTAACAGGGCTGCCGGGGAGCTGTTTTTT.

This clone was counted a single time. The J gene is TRBJ1-5, the V gene TRBV5-1; tentatively, D is TRBD1 (6 bases). The ends were cut back, 0 bases at V and 2 bases at J, with 15 bases in the middle. The CDR3 runs 17 residues. CDR1 is SGHRS and CDR2 is YFSETQ in the germline V gene. The CDR3 DNA is TGCGCCAGCAGCTTGGGAGGGGTGACAGGCGGCAATCAGCCCCAGCATTTT. It is translated as CASSLGGVTGGNQPQHF.

As for this clone: The same CDR3 also results from other DNA sequences found in this sample. This chain links TRBV19 with TRBJ2-1; TRBD2 is a possible D gene (6 bases). There are 14 residues in the CDR3. Germline V gene data show CDR1 as LNHDA and CDR2 as SQIVND (reference sequence). Trimming pared 5 bases from V and 3 bases from J, leaving 11 bases between. The CDR3 DNA sequence: TGTGCCAGTAGTGGCGGCGGGGACTACAATGAGCAGTTCTTC. This encodes CASSGGGDYNEQFF.

The V gene is TRBV4-3, the J gene TRBJ2-7; TRBD1 matches 7 bases. J gave up 2 bases and V 4 bases, and 11 bases lay outside the gene matches. CDR3 size: 16 residues. Germline V CDR1 and CDR2: LGHNA, YSLEER. CDR3 DNA sequence: TGCGCCAGCAGCCGGGGAACAGGGGTCATGGCCTACGAGCAGTACTTC. Its protein is CASSRGTGVMAYEQYF.

This chain connects TRBV6-6 to TRBJ2-1, with 7 bases aligning to TRBD2. This CDR3 is 11 amino acids long. Germline lookup yields CDR1 MNHNY and CDR2 SVGAGI (reference sequence). V was clipped by 6 bases and J by 8 bases; unmatched bases: 1. The CDR3 protein is CASRTSDEQFF. In DNA, the CDR3 is TGTGCCAGCAGAACTAGCGATGAGCAGTTCTTC.

The genes are TRBV11-2 and TRBJ2-3; perhaps D is TRBD1 or TRBD2 (5 bases each). The CDR3 consists of 17 residues. Looked up from germline, CDR1 is SGHAT and CDR2 is FQNNGV. Between the trimmed V and J ends, which lost 5 bases and 0 bases, there was a span of 18 bases. In nucleotides, the CDR3 is TGTGCCAGCAGCCCAAGGTGGGGGACCGAGAGCACAGATACGCAGTATTTT. It translates to CASSPRWGTESTDTQYF.